The next 15 T cell receptor beta chains were all read from a single sample in a study of shared clonotypes between healthy human individuals. Here immunoSEQ multiplex PCR was the method, and the copy in TCRdb shows in-frame clones only, minus some. The table lists about 680,000 clones, roughly 78% of them singletons. The sample comprised memory CD4+ T cells sorted from blood. Subset reported: CD45RA-negative fraction. Receptors originate from a woman in her 30s in good health.

The J gene is TRBJ1-1, the V gene TRBV28; D is perhaps TRBD1 (5 bases). The CDR3 loop spans 14 amino acids. Between the trimmed V and J ends, which lost 2 bases and 5 bases, there was a span of 12 bases. Germline V CDR1 and CDR2: MDHEN, SYDVKM. In nucleotides, the CDR3 is TGTGCCAGCAGTTTAGGCTGGGCAGGGACTGAAGCTTTCTTT. Its protein product is CASSLGWAGTEAFF.

This clone was counted between two and nine times. The V gene is TRBV18, the J gene TRBJ2-7; D is unclear. This CDR3 is 14 amino acids long. V lost 6 bases and J lost 3, with 15 bases in between. CDR1 is KGHSH, CDR2 LQKENI, per germline. CDR3 residues: CASSRTGRLYEQYF. DNA for the CDR3: TGTGCCAGCTCCCGAACCGGACGGCTCTACGAGCAGTACTTC.

CDR3: CASSEGQGFTEAFF. In DNA, the CDR3 is TGTGCCAGCAGCGAGGGACAGGGTTTCACTGAAGCTTTCTTT. V gene TRBV4-2 combines with J gene TRBJ1-1; TRBD1 aligns across 9 bases. Germline-derived CDR1 and CDR2 are LGHNA and YNFKEQ. Trimming cost V 5 bases and J 4 bases; bases outside gene matches: 5. This CDR3 comprises 14 residues.

J is TRBJ2-5 and V is TRBV7-9, with D possibly matching TRBD2 (5 bases). The CDR3 loop spans 13 amino acids. The ends were cut back, 4 bases at V and 7 bases at J, with 13 bases in the middle. Germline V gene sequence: CDR1 SEHNR, CDR2 FQNEAQ (reference sequence). CDR3 nucleotides: TGTGCCAGCAGCTCCGAGGGCGTGGGGACCCAGTACTTC. Protein: CASSSEGVGTQYF.

The chain uses TRBV15 and TRBJ2-7, with TRBD2 matching over 8 bases. CDR3 length: 14 amino acids. Trimming cost V 5 bases and J 4 bases; bases outside gene matches: 7. Germline V gives CDR1 LNHNV, CDR2 YYDKDF (reference sequence). In DNA form, the CDR3 reads TGTGCCACCAGCTTAAGCGGGAGAGGTTACGAGCAGTACTTC. Translating gives CATSLSGRGYEQYF.

This clone came up once. The chain links TRBV7-9 to TRBJ2-1, with no clear D. Trimming cost V 5 bases and J 0 bases, with 5 bases left between them. Per the germline V gene, CDR1 is SEHNR and CDR2 is FQNEAQ (reference sequence). There are 13 residues in the CDR3. The CDR3 here is CASSQSSYNEQFF. The CDR3 nucleotides are TGTGCCAGCAGCCAGAGCTCCTACAATGAGCAGTTCTTC. Variable domain in full (rest from reference TRBV7-9 and TRBJ2-1): DTGVSQNPRHKITKRGQNVTFRCDPISEHNRLYWYRQTLGQGPEFLTYFQNEAQLEKSRLLSDRFSAERPKGSFSTLEIQRTEQGDSAMYLCASSQSSYNEQFFGPGTRLTVL.

In this sample, this clone turned up many times. The rearrangement uses TRBV2 and TRBJ1-2, with D tentatively TRBD1 (5 bases). Germline CDR1 reads SNHLY; CDR2 reads FYNNEI. Trimming removed 4 bases at V and 4 bases at J, with 16 bases between. The length of the CDR3 is 15 residues. CDR3 bases: TGTGCCAGCAGTGGACAGAACAGCCTTTTCTATGGCTACACCTTC. Translation gives CASSGQNSLFYGYTF.

A remark on this clone: This same CDR3 is encoded by further DNA sequences in the sample. This sequence joins TRBV5-4 and TRBJ2-5; tentatively, D is TRBD1 (5 bases). This CDR3 is built from 12 residues. Trimming took off 0 bases at V and 5 bases at J, with 5 bases between the two ends. Germline loops: CDR1 SGHNT, CDR2 YYREEE (reference sequence). CDR3 DNA sequence: TGTGCCAGCAGCTTGGACAGGGAGACCCAGTACTTC. Residues: CASSLDRETQYF.

This clone has only a few counts. V gene TRBV19 combines with J gene TRBJ2-1, with D maybe TRBD2 (6 bases). The V gene's germline CDR1 is LNHDA and CDR2 SQIVND (reference sequence). The CDR3 loop spans 15 amino acids. V lost 5 bases, J lost 8 bases, and 19 bases lay in between. The CDR3 region has the DNA TGTGCCAGTAGTTACGGAGGGACTCGTGGTGATGAGCAGTTCTTC. It specifies CASSYGGTRGDEQFF.

The J gene is TRBJ2-1, the V gene TRBV7-9; 12 bases line up with TRBD1. The CDR3 loop spans 16 amino acids. V trimming: 2 bases; J trimming: 8 bases; junction bases outside the gene matches: 7. The germline gives CDR1 SEHNR, CDR2 FQNEAQ (reference sequence). The CDR3 protein is CASSLNGGQGADEQFF. The CDR3 DNA reads TGTGCCAGCAGCTTAAACGGGGGACAGGGGGCGGATGAGCAGTTCTTC.

A remark on this clone: Other DNA sequences in this sample translate to the same CDR3. The J gene is TRBJ2-3, the V gene TRBV19, with 7 bases aligning to TRBD2. Trimming took 5 bases from V and 4 from J; bases not matched to a gene: 3. The CDR3 extends over 13 amino acids. Germline CDR1 LNHDA, CDR2 SQIVND (reference sequence). The CDR3 protein is CASSRGLADTQYF. The CDR3 coding sequence is TGTGCCAGTAGTCGCGGACTAGCAGATACGCAGTATTTT.

This clone occurred many times. The same CDR3 is also encoded by other DNA sequences in this sample. The gene calls are TRBV19 and TRBJ1-5; D gene uncertain. The length of the CDR3 is 13 residues. Trimming removed 3 bases at V and 5 bases at J, with 8 bases between. Germline CDR1 LNHDA, CDR2 SQIVND (reference sequence). The DNA of the CDR3 is TGTGCCAGTAGTATGCAGGTGGATCAGCCCCAGCATTTT. Protein product: CASSMQVDQPQHF.

This chain uses TRBV15 with TRBJ1-3; no firm D call. The ends were cut back, 0 bases at V and 1 base at J, with 10 bases in the middle. The germline gives CDR1 LNHNV, CDR2 YYDKDF (reference sequence). The CDR3 has 16 residues. Here the CDR3 DNA reads TGTGCCACCAGCAGAGATTTAGGCGCGTCTGGAAACACCATATATTTT. Its translation is CATSRDLGASGNTIYF.

This clone was seen a handful of times. The V call is TRBV9, the J call TRBJ1-4; possible D gene TRBD1, 5 bases. V lost 1 base to trimming and J lost 6 bases, with 16 bases between them. The germline V gene has CDR1 SGDLS and CDR2 YYNGEE. The CDR3 spans 16 residues. CDR3 sequence reads: CASSVISGGADEKLFF. Here the CDR3 DNA reads TGTGCCAGCAGCGTAATCTCAGGCGGGGCGGATGAAAAACTGTTTTTT.

This clone has a single count. The genes are TRBV29-1 and TRBJ2-1; 7 positions agree with TRBD2. The length of the CDR3 is 15 residues. Trimming cost V 0 bases and J 7 bases; bases outside gene matches: 9. Germline V gene data show CDR1 as SQVTM and CDR2 as ANQGSEA. CDR3 coding DNA: TGCAGCGTTGAAGATCAAGCGGGACTTGGGAATGAGCAGTTCTTC. The encoded protein is CSVEDQAGLGNEQFF.